The 3 T cell receptor beta chains in this list originate from one sample, sequenced in a study of spatial heterogeneity in lung cancer. Study-wide results and limits: Mutation tallies in tumors tracked expanded intratumoral alpha and beta TCR counts.

Their antigen targets remain unknown. A single record per CDR3 protein comes from TCRdb applying MiXCR to the 5' RACE reads. The sample contains around 100,000 distinct CDR3 sequences, nearly 4.5% of which appear only once. Described time point: sample taken at primary tumor resection. The specimen comprised lung tumor tissue, sampled at surgery. The receptors here all came from a male donor with early-stage non-small cell lung cancer.

V gene TRBV7-6 combines with J gene TRBJ2-1; 12 positions match TRBD2. The CDR3 spans 19 residues. The V gene's germline CDR1 is SGHVS and CDR2 FNYEAQ. V gave up 5 bases and J gave up 0 bases; unmatched junction bases: 11. Written as DNA, the CDR3 is TGTGCCAGCAGCCAGGGACTAGCGGGCGCAACTAGCTCCTACAATGAGCAGTTCTTC. Protein product: CASSQGLAGATSSYNEQFF.

This clonotype came up many times. CDR3 loop: CASSTRTGYQETQYF. CDR3 DNA sequence: TGTGCCAGCAGCACCAGGACAGGTTACCAAGAGACCCAGTACTTC. The chain carries TRBV5-5 and TRBJ2-5; 7 nucleotides match TRBD1. V shed 4 bases, J shed 0 bases, and the junction held 6 bases outside the gene matches. This CDR3 contains 15 residues. Germline-derived CDR1 and CDR2 are SGHKS and YYEKEE (reference sequence).

This clonotype appeared many times. This chain uses TRBV27 with TRBJ1-4; 9 nucleotides agree with TRBD1. The germline CDR1 and CDR2 sequences are MNHEY and SMNVEV (reference sequence). V dropped 5 bases and J dropped 4; count of bases not matched to a gene: 8. This CDR3 spans 16 amino acids. The CDR3 DNA reads as TGTGCCAGCAGTCGCAGCCCGGGACAGGGTAATGAAAAACTGTTTTTT. Protein sequence: CASSRSPGQGNEKLFF.